This paragraph reports one T cell receptor beta chain. Its antigen is undetermined. Method: immunoSEQ multiplex PCR; TCRdb's copy keeps in-frame clones and lacks some. The sample records tens of thousands of clones, more than 70% being singletons. The data were obtained in a study of vaccination effects on CD4 cells after COVID-19. About the research overall: Post-vaccine specimens were collected at a median of 72 days following the second dose.

Using viral peptide pools, the ViraFEST assay grew out antigen-specific CD4+ T cells prior to sequencing. Following culture for roughly 10 days, CD4+ T cells were isolated. Participants completed two doses of the BNT162b2 or mRNA-1273 vaccine. Absence of prior SARS-CoV-2 infection characterized the vaccine recipients, who showed negative nucleocapsid antibodies. This CDR3 contains 15 residues. Trimming at V came to 0 bases and at J to 3 bases, leaving 2 bases not matched to a gene. Germline V gene data show CDR1 as MGHRA and CDR2 as YSYEKL. The chain has TRBV4-1 and TRBJ2-7; 10 bases are a match to TRBD1. Specimen: CD4+ T cells from PBMCs cultured with HCoV-229E spike peptides, collected after COVID-19 vaccination. The receptor was derived from a human donor who received a COVID-19 vaccine. Here the CDR3 reads CASSQDDRGLYEQYV. The CDR3, as DNA: TGCGCCAGCAGCCAAGATGACAGGGGGCTCTACGAGCAGTACGTC.